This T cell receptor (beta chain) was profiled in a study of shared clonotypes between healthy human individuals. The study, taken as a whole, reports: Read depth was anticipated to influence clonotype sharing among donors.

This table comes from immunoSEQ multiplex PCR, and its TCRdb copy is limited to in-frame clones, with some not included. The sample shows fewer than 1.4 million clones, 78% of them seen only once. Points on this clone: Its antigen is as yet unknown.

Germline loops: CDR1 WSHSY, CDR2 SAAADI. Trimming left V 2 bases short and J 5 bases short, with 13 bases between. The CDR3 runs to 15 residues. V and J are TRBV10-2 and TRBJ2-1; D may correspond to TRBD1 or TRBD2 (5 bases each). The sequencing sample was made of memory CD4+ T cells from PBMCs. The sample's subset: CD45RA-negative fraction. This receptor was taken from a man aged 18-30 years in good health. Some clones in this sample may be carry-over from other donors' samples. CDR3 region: CASSERGGPNNEQFF. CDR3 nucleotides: TGCGCCAGCAGTGAGCGGGGCGGCCCCAACAATGAGCAGTTCTTC.